These 23 T cell receptor beta chains were sequenced from one sample in a study of PD-1 blockade in classical Hodgkin lymphoma. Measured with immunoSEQ multiplex PCR; TCRdb has only the in-frame clones, and not every one. Of 35,000 to 45,000 clones listed, around 72% are singletons. Brentuximab vedotin exposure varied among the patients, all of whom had relapsed after autologous stem cell transplantation. Here the sequenced sample was peripheral blood mononuclear cells (PBMCs), taken before the second cycle of nivolumab. The receptors originated from a human donor with classical Hodgkin lymphoma.

This sequence joins TRBV7-3 and TRBJ2-3; no firm D call. CDR1 is SGHTA and CDR2 is FQGTGA in the germline V gene. This CDR3 spans 10 amino acids. V was clipped by 10 bases and J by 6 bases, with 8 bases between them. This CDR3 is CATSKDTQYF. CDR3 coding DNA: TGTGCCACCTCGAAGGATACGCAGTATTTT. The complete variable domain, with remaining parts taken from reference TRBV7-3 and TRBJ2-3, reads GAGVSQTPSNKVTEKGKYVELRCDPISGHTALYWYRQSLGQGPEFLIYFQGTGAADDSGLPNDRFFAVRPEGSVSTLKIQRTERGDSAVYLCATSKDTQYFGPGTRLTVL.

The rearrangement uses TRBV10-3 and TRBJ2-7; the match to TRBD1 covers 8 bases. Trimming at V came to 2 bases and at J to 12 bases, leaving 6 bases not matched to a gene. This CDR3 has 12 residues. Germline V gene data show CDR1 as ENHRY and CDR2 as SYGVKD. The CDR3: CAISETRDRLYF. The CDR3 region has the DNA TGTGCCATCAGTGAGACGAGGGACAGGTTGTACTTC.

This chain connects TRBV4-2 to TRBJ2-7, with 8 bases fitting TRBD1. CDR1 is LGHNA and CDR2 is YNFKEQ in the germline V gene. This CDR3 comprises 17 residues. V trimming: 1 base; J trimming: 3 bases; junction bases outside the gene matches: 11. The DNA for the CDR3 is TGTGCCAGCAGCCAAGTCATGTCGGTGACAGGGGTCTACGAGCAGTACTTC. Residues: CASSQVMSVTGVYEQYF.

The chain links TRBV7-6 to TRBJ2-1; 9 positions agree with TRBD2. This CDR3 spans 16 amino acids. Germline V gene sequence: CDR1 SGHVS, CDR2 FNYEAQ. With V trimmed by 3 bases and J by 3 bases, 6 bases remained unmatched. CDR3 protein: CASSFIAGDDYNEQFF. CDR3 coding DNA: TGTGCCAGCAGCTTCATAGCGGGGGATGACTACAATGAGCAGTTCTTC.

This chain uses TRBV11-2 with TRBJ2-3, with D perhaps matching TRBD1 (6 bases). The CDR3 is 17 residues long. Germline CDR1 and CDR2: SGHAT and FQNNGV. Trimming stripped 6 bases from V and 0 bases from J, with 19 bases between. In nucleotides, the CDR3 is TGTGCCAGCAGTCCGAAACAGGGTGCTAGCAGCACAGATACGCAGTATTTT. It encodes CASSPKQGASSTDTQYF. Full variable domain (remainder filled in from reference TRBV11-2 and TRBJ2-3): EAGVAQSPRYKIIEKRQSVAFWCNPISGHATLYWYQQILGQGPKLLIQFQNNGVVDDSQLPKDRFSAERLKGVDSTLKIQPAKLEDSAVYLCASSPKQGASSTDTQYFGPGTRLTVL.

The CDR3 nucleotides read TGTGCCAGCAGTTACTTACTAACAGGGAATGTAGATACGCAGTATTTT. It is translated as CASSYLLTGNVDTQYF. The V gene is TRBV6-5, the J gene TRBJ2-3, with a possible D match to TRBD1 (6 bases). Trimming removed 1 base from V and 5 bases from J, with 16 bases in between. The CDR3 is made up of 16 amino acids. The V gene's germline CDR1 is MNHEY and CDR2 SVGAGI.

This clone was detected a few times. The chain is built from TRBV11-2 and TRBJ2-3; D is undetermined. Trimming pared 3 bases from V and 6 bases from J, leaving 4 bases between. Germline CDR1 reads SGHAT; CDR2 reads FQNNGV. The CDR3 covers 11 residues. The DNA of the CDR3 is TGTGCCAGCAGCTTGGGGGATACGCAGTATTTT. This encodes CASSLGDTQYF. Drawing the rest from reference TRBV11-2 and TRBJ2-3, the complete variable domain is EAGVAQSPRYKIIEKRQSVAFWCNPISGHATLYWYQQILGQGPKLLIQFQNNGVVDDSQLPKDRFSAERLKGVDSTLKIQPAKLEDSAVYLCASSLGDTQYFGPGTRLTVL.

The table lists this clone with a few counts. The J gene is TRBJ2-2, the V gene TRBV27; D may be TRBD2 (5 bases). The germline V and J ends were trimmed by 3 bases and 4 bases, with 6 bases remaining between them. Germline V gene lookup returns CDR1 MNHEY and CDR2 SMNVEV (reference sequence). The CDR3 has 13 amino acids. The chain's CDR3 is CASSFAGTGELFF. CDR3 coding DNA: TGTGCCAGCAGTTTTGCGGGCACCGGGGAGCTGTTTTTT.

The J gene is TRBJ2-2, the V gene TRBV4-3, with D possibly TRBD2 on 5 matching bases. The CDR3 contains 15 residues. V was shortened by 3 bases and J by 2 bases, with 10 bases between the two germline ends. Germline V CDR1 and CDR2: LGHNA, YSLEER. The CDR3 sequence is CASSQLSGNTGELFF. In DNA, the CDR3 is TGCGCCAGCAGCCAGCTAAGCGGAAACACCGGGGAGCTGTTTTTT.

The V and J genes are TRBV5-4 and TRBJ2-7, with D hard to call. The CDR3 contains 11 residues. Germline V gene data show CDR1 as SGHNT and CDR2 as YYREEE (reference sequence). Trimming stripped 1 base from V and 5 bases from J, with 4 bases between. The chain's CDR3 is CASSLSNEQYF. As DNA, the CDR3 is TGTGCCAGCAGCTTGTCGAACGAGCAGTACTTC.

J is TRBJ2-1 and V is TRBV29-1; possible D gene TRBD1, 6 bases. CDR3 length equals 13 residues. Per the germline V gene, CDR1 is SQVTM and CDR2 is ANQGSEA. The V gene lost 1 base and the J gene lost 5 bases, with 9 bases spanning the gap. CDR3: CSVEGDTDNEQFF. CDR3 DNA sequence: TGCAGCGTTGAAGGGGACACCGACAATGAGCAGTTCTTC.

The table lists this clone with a count of one. The rearrangement links TRBV4-3 to TRBJ2-3; D might be TRBD1 or TRBD2, each matching 5 bases. CDR1 and CDR2 (germline): LGHNA, YSLEER. Trimming stripped 1 base from V and 0 bases from J, with 14 bases between. The CDR3 length is 17 residues. The CDR3 is CASSQGGGLGSTDTQYF. The CDR3 DNA follows: TGCGCCAGCAGCCAAGGTGGGGGATTGGGAAGCACAGATACGCAGTATTTT.

The chain has TRBV6-6 and TRBJ1-1; 7 bases fit TRBD1. The trim removed 6 bases at V and 0 bases at J, leaving 4 bases unmatched. This CDR3 contains 14 residues. Germline assignment: CDR1 MNHNY and CDR2 SVGAGI (reference sequence). The CDR3 region is CASRPQGLNTEAFF. CDR3 DNA: TGTGCCAGCAGGCCACAGGGGTTGAACACTGAAGCTTTCTTT.

The chain links TRBV29-1 to TRBJ2-7; D is unresolved. Germline V gives CDR1 SQVTM, CDR2 ANQGSEA. Trimming shortened V by 4 bases and J by 1 base, and 11 bases separated the two germline ends. The CDR3 has 13 amino acids. The CDR3, as DNA: TGCAGCGTTGTTCCCTACCTGTCCTACGAGCAGTACTTC. Translation gives CSVVPYLSYEQYF.

Note on this clone: Other DNA sequences in the same sample also yield this CDR3. This chain joins TRBV6-6 and TRBJ2-7, with 12 bases lining up with TRBD2. V shed 0 bases, J shed 2 bases, and the junction held 2 bases outside the gene matches. The CDR3 is 16 residues long. CDR1 is MNHNY and CDR2 is SVGAGI in the germline V gene (reference sequence). CDR3 sequence: CASSYSRLAGAYEQYF. The CDR3, as DNA: TGTGCCAGCAGTTACTCGCGACTAGCGGGAGCCTACGAGCAGTACTTC.

This clone has a handful of counts. The chain combines TRBV4-2 with TRBJ2-1; TRBD2 matches at 10 bases. The CDR3 is 18 residues long. The J segment lost 2 bases and the V segment lost 0 bases, leaving 7 bases of the junction unmatched. Germline lookup yields CDR1 LGHNA and CDR2 YNFKEQ. CDR3 in DNA: TGTGCCAGCAGCCAAGAAAAAGCACTAGCGGGGACCTACAATGAGCAGTTCTTC. Encoded protein: CASSQEKALAGTYNEQFF.

This clone has only one observation. This rearrangement joins TRBV5-1 to TRBJ2-5; D perhaps matches TRBD1 (5 bases). CDR3 length: 14 amino acids. With 2 bases removed from V and 5 bases from J, the gap between germline ends came to 13 bases. Germline CDR1 and CDR2: SGHRS and YFSETQ. CDR3 in DNA: TGCGCCAGCAGCTTCTCACAGGTGGGGGAGACCCAGTACTTC. Translation: CASSFSQVGETQYF.

This clone is medium-sized (0.01 to 0.1%). The CDR3 here is CASSFQLGRDEKLFF. CDR3 coding DNA: TGTGCCAGCAGTTTCCAGTTGGGACGCGATGAAAAACTGTTTTTT. The chain employs TRBV6-5 and TRBJ1-4; a possible D gene is TRBD1 (5 bases). CDR3 length: 15 residues. CDR1 and CDR2 from the germline V gene are MNHEY and SVGAGI. V lost 4 bases and J lost 6, with 15 bases in between.

The chain recombines TRBV16 with TRBJ2-7; D is perhaps TRBD1 (6 bases). Germline CDR1 and CDR2: KGHSY and FQNENV. Trimming left V 1 base short and J 4 bases short, with 17 bases between. The CDR3 is 16 residues long. The CDR3 is CASSQLRAGAAYEQYF. CDR3 coding DNA: TGTGCCAGCAGCCAATTGCGGGCAGGGGCGGCATACGAGCAGTACTTC.

The chain uses TRBV30 and TRBJ2-7; 11 nucleotides match TRBD1. The CDR3 extends over 13 amino acids. Germline V gene lookup returns CDR1 GTSNPN and CDR2 SVGIG (reference sequence). V shed 5 bases, J shed 3 bases, and the junction held 3 bases outside the gene matches. CDR3 bases: TGTGCCTGGGGACAGGGGGCGAGCTACGAGCAGTACTTC. Amino acid sequence: CAWGQGASYEQYF.

V is TRBV28 and J is TRBJ2-1; the D is unclear. From germline, CDR1 is MDHEN and CDR2 SYDVKM. This CDR3 has 15 amino acids. Trimming took off 6 bases at V and 0 bases at J, with 12 bases between the two ends. The CDR3 nucleotides read TGTGCCAGCAGGCCTGACATGAGCTCCTACAATGAGCAGTTCTTC. Its protein is CASRPDMSSYNEQFF.

V is TRBV23-1 and J is TRBJ2-5; D is perhaps TRBD2 (5 bases). TRBV23-1 is identified as an open reading frame with a role that is uncertain. This CDR3 region has 15 residues. With 0 bases removed from V and 0 bases from J, the gap between germline ends came to 8 bases. CDR3 sequence: CASSQSPGNQETQYF. For the CDR3, the DNA is TGCGCCAGCAGTCAATCCCCGGGGAACCAAGAGACCCAGTACTTC.

This clone was seen more than once but under ten times. The chain recombines TRBV10-3 with TRBJ2-7; D is unresolved. CDR3 size: 14 residues. Germline lookup yields CDR1 ENHRY and CDR2 SYGVKD. V dropped 5 bases and J dropped 4 bases, with 15 bases sitting between them. CDR3 DNA: TGTGCCATCAGTTTGCGAGAGGTAGGGTACGAGCAGTACTTC. It translates to CAISLREVGYEQYF.